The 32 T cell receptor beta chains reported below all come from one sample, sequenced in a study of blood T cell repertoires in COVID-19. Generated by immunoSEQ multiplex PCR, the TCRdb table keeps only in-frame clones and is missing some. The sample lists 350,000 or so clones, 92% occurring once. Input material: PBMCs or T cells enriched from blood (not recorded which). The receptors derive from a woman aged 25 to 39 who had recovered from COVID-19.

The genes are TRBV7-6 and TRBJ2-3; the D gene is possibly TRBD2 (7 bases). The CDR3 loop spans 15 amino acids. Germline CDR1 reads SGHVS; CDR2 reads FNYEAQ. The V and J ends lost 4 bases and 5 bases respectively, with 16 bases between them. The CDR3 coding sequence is TGTGCCAGCAGCTCGGCCGGGGGGCCAGTAGATACGCAGTATTTT. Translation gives CASSSAGGPVDTQYF.

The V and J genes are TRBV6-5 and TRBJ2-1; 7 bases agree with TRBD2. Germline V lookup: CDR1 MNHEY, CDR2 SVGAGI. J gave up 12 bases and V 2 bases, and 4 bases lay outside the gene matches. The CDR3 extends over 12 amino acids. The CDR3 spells CASSYTTSLQFF. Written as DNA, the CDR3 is TGTGCCAGCAGTTACACGACTAGCCTGCAGTTCTTC.

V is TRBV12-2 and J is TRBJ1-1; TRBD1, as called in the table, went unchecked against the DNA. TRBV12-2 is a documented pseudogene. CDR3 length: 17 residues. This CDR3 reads CASRLSWVDRGGTEAFF. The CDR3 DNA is TGTGCAAGTCGCTTATCTTGGGTGGACAGGGGAGGGACTGAAGCTTTCTTT.

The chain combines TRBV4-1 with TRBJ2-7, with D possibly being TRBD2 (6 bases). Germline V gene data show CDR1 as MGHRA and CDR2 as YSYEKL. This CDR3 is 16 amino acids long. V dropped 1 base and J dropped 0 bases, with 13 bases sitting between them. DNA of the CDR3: TGCGCCAGCAGCCAAGTCGGTAGCGGTAACTCCTACGAGCAGTACTTC. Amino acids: CASSQVGSGNSYEQYF.

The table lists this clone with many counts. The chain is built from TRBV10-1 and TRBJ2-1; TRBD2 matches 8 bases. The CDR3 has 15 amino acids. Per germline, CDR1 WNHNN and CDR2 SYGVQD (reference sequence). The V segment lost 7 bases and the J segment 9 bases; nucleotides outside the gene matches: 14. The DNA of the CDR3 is TGCGCCAGCAATAGTAGCGGGAATTATCCAGGTGAGCAGTTCTTC. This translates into CASNSSGNYPGEQFF.

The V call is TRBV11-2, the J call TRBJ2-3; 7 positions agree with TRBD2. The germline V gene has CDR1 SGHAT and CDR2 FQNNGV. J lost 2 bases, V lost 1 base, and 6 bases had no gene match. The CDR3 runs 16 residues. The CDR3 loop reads CASSLVSGGYTDTQYF. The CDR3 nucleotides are TGTGCCAGCAGCTTAGTCTCGGGGGGATACACAGATACGCAGTATTTT.

This CDR3 is CASSFSGPTGYNEQFF. The CDR3 DNA is TGCGCCAGCAGCTTTAGCGGGCCAACGGGGTACAATGAGCAGTTCTTC. The chain employs TRBV5-1 and TRBJ2-1; 7 bases match TRBD2. V was clipped by 2 bases and J by 4 bases; unmatched bases: 9. The CDR3 is 16 amino acids. CDR1 and CDR2 from the germline V gene are SGHRS and YFSETQ.

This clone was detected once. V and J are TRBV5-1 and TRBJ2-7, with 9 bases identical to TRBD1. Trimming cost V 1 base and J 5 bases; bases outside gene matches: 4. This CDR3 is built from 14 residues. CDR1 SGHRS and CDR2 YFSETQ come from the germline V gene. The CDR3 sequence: CASSLSGQGHEQYF. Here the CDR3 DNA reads TGCGCCAGCAGCTTGTCCGGACAGGGGCACGAGCAGTACTTC.

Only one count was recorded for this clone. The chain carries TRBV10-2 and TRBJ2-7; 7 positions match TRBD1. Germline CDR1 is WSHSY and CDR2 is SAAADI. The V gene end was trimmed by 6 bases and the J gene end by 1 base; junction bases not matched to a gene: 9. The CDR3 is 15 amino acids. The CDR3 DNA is TGCGCCAGCAGACTAGGGACAGAACTTTCCTACGAGCAGTACTTC. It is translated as CASRLGTELSYEQYF.

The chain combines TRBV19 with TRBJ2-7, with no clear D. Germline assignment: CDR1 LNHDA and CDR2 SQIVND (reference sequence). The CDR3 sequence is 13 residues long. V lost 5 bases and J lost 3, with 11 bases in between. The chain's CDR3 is CASSPPLSYEQYF. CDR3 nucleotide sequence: TGTGCCAGTAGTCCCCCCCTCAGCTACGAGCAGTACTTC.

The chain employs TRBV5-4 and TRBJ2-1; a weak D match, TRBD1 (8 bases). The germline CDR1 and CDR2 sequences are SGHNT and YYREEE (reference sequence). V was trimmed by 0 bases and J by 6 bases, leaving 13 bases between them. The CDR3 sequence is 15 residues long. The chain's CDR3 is CASSLDTGGVNEQFF. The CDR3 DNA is TGTGCCAGCAGCTTGGATACAGGGGGGGTCAATGAGCAGTTCTTC.

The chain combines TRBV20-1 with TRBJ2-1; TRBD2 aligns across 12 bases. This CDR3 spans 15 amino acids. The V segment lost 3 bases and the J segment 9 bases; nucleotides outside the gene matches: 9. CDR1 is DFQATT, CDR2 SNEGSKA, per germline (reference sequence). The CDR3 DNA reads TGCAGTGCTAGTCTTCCGACTAGCGGGAGTGGTGAGCAGTTCTTC. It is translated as CSASLPTSGSGEQFF.

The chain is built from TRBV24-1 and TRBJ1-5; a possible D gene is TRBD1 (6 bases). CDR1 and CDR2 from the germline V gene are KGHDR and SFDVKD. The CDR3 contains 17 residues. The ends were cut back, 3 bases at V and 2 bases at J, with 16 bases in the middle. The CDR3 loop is CATSDPTGKMGNQPQHF. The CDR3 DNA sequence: TGTGCCACCAGTGATCCAACAGGGAAGATGGGCAATCAGCCCCAGCATTTT.

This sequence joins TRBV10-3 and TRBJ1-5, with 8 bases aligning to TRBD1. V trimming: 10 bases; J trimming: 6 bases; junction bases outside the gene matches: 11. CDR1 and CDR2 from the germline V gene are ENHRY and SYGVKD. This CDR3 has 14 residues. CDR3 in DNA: TGTGCCACTCAGGACAGGGTTGGTGGTCAGCCCCAGCATTTT. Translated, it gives CATQDRVGGQPQHF.

The CDR3 DNA follows: TGTGCCTGGAGTACCCAGACAGGGGGCTCTCAGCCCCAGCATTTT. Translated, it gives CAWSTQTGGSQPQHF. This sequence joins TRBV30 and TRBJ1-5; 10 nucleotides line up with TRBD1. The CDR3 sequence is 15 residues long. Germline CDR1 reads GTSNPN; CDR2 reads SVGIG (reference sequence). With 2 bases clipped from V and 6 bases from J, the junction kept 7 bases outside the gene matches.

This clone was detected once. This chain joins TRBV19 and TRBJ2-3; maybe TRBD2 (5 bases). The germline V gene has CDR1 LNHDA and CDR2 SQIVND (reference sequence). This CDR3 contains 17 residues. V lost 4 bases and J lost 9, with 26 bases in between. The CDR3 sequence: CASSSSSPIRGANTQYF. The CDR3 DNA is TGTGCCAGTAGTAGTAGTTCGCCGATCCGGGGAGCCAACACGCAGTATTTT.

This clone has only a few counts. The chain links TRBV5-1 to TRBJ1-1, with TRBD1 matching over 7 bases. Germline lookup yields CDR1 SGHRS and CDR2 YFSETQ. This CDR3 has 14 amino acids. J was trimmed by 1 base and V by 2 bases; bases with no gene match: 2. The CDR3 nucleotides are TGCGCCAGCAGCTTTAGGACAGGGAACACTGAAGCTTTCTTT. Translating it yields CASSFRTGNTEAFF. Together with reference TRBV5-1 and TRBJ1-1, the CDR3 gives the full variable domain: KAGVTQTPRYLIKTRGQQVTLSCSPISGHRSVSWYQQTPGQGLQFLFEYFSETQRNKGNFPGRFSGRQFSNSRSEMNVSTLELGDSALYLCASSFRTGNTEAFFGQGTRLTVV.

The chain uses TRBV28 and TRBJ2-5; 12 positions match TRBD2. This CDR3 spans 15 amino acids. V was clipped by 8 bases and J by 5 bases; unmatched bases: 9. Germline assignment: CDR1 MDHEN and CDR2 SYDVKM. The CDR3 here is CASLPSGGAGETQYF. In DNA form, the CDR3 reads TGTGCCAGCTTACCTAGCGGGGGGGCCGGGGAGACCCAGTACTTC.

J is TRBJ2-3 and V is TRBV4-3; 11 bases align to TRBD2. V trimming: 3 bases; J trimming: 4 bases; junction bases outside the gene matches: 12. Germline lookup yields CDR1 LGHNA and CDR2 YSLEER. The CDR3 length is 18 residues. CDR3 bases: TGCGCCAGCAGCCAGGGGGCCTCAATAGCGGGAGGGCCAGATACGCAGTATTTT. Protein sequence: CASSQGASIAGGPDTQYF.

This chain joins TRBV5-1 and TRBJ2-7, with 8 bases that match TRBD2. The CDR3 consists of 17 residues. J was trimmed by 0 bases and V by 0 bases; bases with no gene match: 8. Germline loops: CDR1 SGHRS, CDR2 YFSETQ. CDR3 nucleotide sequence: TGCGCCAGCAGCTTGGTCCCCACTAGCGGAAGCTCCTACGAGCAGTACTTC. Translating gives CASSLVPTSGSSYEQYF. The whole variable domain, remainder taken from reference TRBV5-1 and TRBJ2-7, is KAGVTQTPRYLIKTRGQQVTLSCSPISGHRSVSWYQQTPGQGLQFLFEYFSETQRNKGNFPGRFSGRQFSNSRSEMNVSTLELGDSALYLCASSLVPTSGSSYEQYFGPGTRLTVT.

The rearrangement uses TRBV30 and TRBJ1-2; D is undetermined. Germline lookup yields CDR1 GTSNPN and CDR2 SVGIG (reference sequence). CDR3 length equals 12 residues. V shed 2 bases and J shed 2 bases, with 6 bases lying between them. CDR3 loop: CAWSPTNYGYTF. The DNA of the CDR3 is TGTGCCTGGAGTCCGACAAACTATGGCTACACCTTC. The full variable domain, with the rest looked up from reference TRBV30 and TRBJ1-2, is SQTIHQWPATLVQPVGSPLSLECTVEGTSNPNLYWYRQAAGRGLQLLFYSVGIGQISSEVPQNLSASRPQDRQFILSSKKLLLSDSGFYLCAWSPTNYGYTFGSGTRLTVV.

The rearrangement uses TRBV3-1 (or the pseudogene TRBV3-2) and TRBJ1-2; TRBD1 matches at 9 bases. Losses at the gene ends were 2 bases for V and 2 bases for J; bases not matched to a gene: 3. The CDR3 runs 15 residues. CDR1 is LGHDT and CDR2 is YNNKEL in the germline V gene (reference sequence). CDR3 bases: TGTGCCAGCAGCCAATTGGGGACAGGGAACTATGGCTACACCTTC. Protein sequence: CASSQLGTGNYGYTF.

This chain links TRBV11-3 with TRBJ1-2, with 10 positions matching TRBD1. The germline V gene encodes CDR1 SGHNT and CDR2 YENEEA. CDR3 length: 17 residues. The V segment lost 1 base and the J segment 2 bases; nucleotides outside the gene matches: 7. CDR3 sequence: CASSLAGQGTRNYGYTF. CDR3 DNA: TGTGCCAGCAGCTTAGCGGGACAGGGGACGAGAAACTATGGCTACACCTTC.

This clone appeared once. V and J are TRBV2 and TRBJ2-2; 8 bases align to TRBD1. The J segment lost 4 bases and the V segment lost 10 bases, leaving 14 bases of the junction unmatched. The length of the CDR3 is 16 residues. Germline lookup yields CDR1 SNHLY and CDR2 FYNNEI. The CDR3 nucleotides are TGTGCCAAGTCCCACAGGGGGGCAATGGTCACCGGGGAGCTGTTTTTT. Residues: CAKSHRGAMVTGELFF.

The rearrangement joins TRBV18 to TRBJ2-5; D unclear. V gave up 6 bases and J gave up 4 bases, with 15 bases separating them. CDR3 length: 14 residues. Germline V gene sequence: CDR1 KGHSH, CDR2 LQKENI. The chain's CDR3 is CASSPIELRETQYF. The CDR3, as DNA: TGTGCCAGCTCCCCAATAGAGTTGCGAGAGACCCAGTACTTC.

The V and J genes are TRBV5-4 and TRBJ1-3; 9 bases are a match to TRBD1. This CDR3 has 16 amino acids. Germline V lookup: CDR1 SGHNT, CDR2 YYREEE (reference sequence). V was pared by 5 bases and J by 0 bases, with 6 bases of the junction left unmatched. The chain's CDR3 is CASSSGTGSSGNTIYF. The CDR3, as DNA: TGTGCCAGCAGTTCCGGGACAGGGAGCTCTGGAAACACCATATATTTT.

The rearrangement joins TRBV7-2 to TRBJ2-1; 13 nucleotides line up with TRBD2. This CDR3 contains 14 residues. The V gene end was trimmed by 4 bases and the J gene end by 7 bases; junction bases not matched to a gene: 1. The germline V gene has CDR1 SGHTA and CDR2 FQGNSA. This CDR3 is CASSSTSGRNEQFF. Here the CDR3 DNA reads TGTGCCAGCAGCTCGACTAGCGGGAGGAATGAGCAGTTCTTC.

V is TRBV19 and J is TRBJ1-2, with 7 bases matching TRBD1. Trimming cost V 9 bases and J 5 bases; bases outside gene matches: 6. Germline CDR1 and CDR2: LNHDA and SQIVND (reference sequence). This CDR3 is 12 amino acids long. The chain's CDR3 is CASRDSPYGYTF. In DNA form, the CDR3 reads TGTGCCAGCAGGGACAGCCCATATGGCTACACCTTC.

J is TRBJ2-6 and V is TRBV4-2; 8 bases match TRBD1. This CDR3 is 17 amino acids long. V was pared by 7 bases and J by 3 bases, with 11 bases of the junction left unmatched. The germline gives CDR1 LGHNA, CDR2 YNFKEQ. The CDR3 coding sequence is TGTGCCAGCACCTCACAGGGGGGTGGATTTGGGGCCAACGTCCTGACTTTC. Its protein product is CASTSQGGGFGANVLTF.

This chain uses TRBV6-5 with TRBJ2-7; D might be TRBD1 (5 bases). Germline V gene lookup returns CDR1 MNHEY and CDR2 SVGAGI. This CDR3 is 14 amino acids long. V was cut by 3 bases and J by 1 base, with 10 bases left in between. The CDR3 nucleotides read TGTGCCAGCAGTTATTCGCAGGGATCCTACGAGCAGTACTTC. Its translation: CASSYSQGSYEQYF.

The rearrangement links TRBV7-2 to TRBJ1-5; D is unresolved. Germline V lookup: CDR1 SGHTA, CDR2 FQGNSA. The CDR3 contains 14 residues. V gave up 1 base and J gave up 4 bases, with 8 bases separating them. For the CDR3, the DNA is TGTGCCAGCAGCTTAGTGGCAGAAAATCAGCCCCAGCATTTT. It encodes CASSLVAENQPQHF.

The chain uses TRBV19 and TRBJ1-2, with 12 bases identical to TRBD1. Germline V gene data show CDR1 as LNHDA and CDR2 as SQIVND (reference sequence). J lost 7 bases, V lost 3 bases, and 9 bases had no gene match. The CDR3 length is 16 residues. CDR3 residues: CASSIPPGTGGIGYTF. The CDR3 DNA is TGTGCCAGTAGTATCCCACCCGGGACAGGGGGCATTGGCTACACCTTC.